This TCR beta chain comes out of a study of regulatory T cells in long-lasting Graves disease. Whole-study results and caveats: Few sampled subjects may have lowered accuracy.

The ends were cut back, 1 base at V and 0 bases at J, with 6 bases in the middle. The V gene's germline CDR1 is SQVTM and CDR2 ANQGSEA. The CDR3 covers 13 residues. Combining iRepertoire HTBI primers with Arm-PCR of CDR3 regions, the authors built TCR beta libraries. One entry per CDR3 protein results from TCRdb running MiXCR on the multiplex PCR reads. Here the sample spans about 210,000 distinct CDR3 sequences, roughly 19% being singletons. For this clonotype: The antigen remains undetermined.

Time point noted: newly diagnosed GD, antithyroid drugs for less than 3 months. Generation of the TCR library employed RNA extracted from PBMCs. This same sample was also part of a study on T cells in Graves' hyperthyroidism and ophthalmopathy. From that report: Exclusion followed for patients with uncontrolled infection, other autoimmune disease, pregnancy or lactation. Most expanded thyroid clonotypes above 0.001 also appeared in blood. Researchers report that a 13 V-J model separated ophthalmopathy from stable hyperthyroidism.

The material was peripheral blood mononuclear cells (PBMCs), obtained at new diagnosis, from a patient treated with antithyroid drugs. The chain employs TRBV29-1 and TRBJ1-1, with D uncertain. The clonotype was recovered from a woman aged 25 to 39 with Graves disease. CDR3 DNA: TGCAGCGTTGAAGTCTGGGTGAACACTGAAGCTTTCTTT. Its translation is CSVEVWVNTEAFF.